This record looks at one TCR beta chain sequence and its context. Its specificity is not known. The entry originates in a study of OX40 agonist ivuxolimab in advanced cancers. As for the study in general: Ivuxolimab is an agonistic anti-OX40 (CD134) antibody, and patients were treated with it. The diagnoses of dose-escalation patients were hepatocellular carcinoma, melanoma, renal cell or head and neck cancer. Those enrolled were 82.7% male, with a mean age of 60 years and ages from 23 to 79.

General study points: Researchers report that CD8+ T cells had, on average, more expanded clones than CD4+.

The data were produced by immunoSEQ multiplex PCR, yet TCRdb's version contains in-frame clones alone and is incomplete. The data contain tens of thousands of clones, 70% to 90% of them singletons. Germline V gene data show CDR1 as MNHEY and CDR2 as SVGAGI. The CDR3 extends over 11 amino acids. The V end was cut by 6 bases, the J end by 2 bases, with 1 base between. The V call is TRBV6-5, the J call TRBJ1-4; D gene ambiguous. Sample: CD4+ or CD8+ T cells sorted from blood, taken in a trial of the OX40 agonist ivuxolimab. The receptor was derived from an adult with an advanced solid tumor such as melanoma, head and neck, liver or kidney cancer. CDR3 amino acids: CASSTNEKLFF. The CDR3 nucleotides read TGTGCCAGCAGCACTAATGAAAAACTGTTTTTT.